The subject of this entry is one T cell receptor beta chain. Its target is unknown. TCRdb passed the 5' RACE reads through MiXCR, listing each CDR3 protein once. The table lists more than 50,000 distinct CDR3 sequences, 10% to 15% of them singletons, with over 1.3% in the top ten. The CDR3 sequence is 15 residues long. Between the trimmed V and J ends, which lost 0 bases and 5 bases, there was a span of 16 bases. CDR1 DFQATT and CDR2 SNEGSKA come from the germline V gene (reference sequence). The data were obtained in a study of early T cells in non-severe SARS-CoV-2 infection. Study as a whole: Unpaired chains resulted from sequencing bulk RNA of unsorted whole blood.

Study-wide results and caveats: Lookups in VDJdb leaned toward anti-spike CD8 responses and missed private and CD4 specificities.

The sample here was whole blood, taken at baseline. This sequence joins TRBV20-1 and TRBJ1-2; D remains unclear. The receptor was isolated from an adult who was a healthcare worker with PCR-confirmed SARS-CoV-2 infection or an uninfected control (not recorded which). As DNA, the CDR3 is TGCAGTGCTAGAGATTCGGGGAAGATAGAGTATGGCTACACCTTC. It specifies CSARDSGKIEYGYTF.